The 17 T cell receptor beta chains in this list originate from one sample, sequenced in a study. Cells sorted as Tregs were CD4+, CD25+ and CD127-/low. TCRdb processed the 5' RACE reads anew with MiXCR; each CDR3 protein has one entry. The sample includes approximately 40,000 distinct CDR3 sequences, approximately 22% of them seen just once. Source material: Tregs sorted from blood. All receptors come from a female donor with breast cancer.

This clonotype was detected many times. V and J are TRBV6-5 and TRBJ2-2; weak D call: TRBD2 (5 bases). This CDR3 is 13 amino acids long. Trimming took 8 bases from V and 1 from J, leaving 8 bases between them. Germline V gives CDR1 MNHEY, CDR2 SVGAGI. The CDR3: CASGRGNTGELFF. CDR3 DNA: TGTGCCAGCGGGAGAGGGAACACCGGGGAGCTGTTTTTT.

This clonotype occurred a few times. V and J are TRBV20-1 and TRBJ1-2; tentatively, D is TRBD1 (5 bases). Looked up from germline, CDR1 is DFQATT and CDR2 is SNEGSKA (reference sequence). The CDR3 is made up of 17 amino acids. V was clipped by 0 bases and J by 4 bases, with 21 bases between them. DNA for the CDR3: TGCAGTGCTAGAGATCCTTTCCCAGGGTCCCTAGGCTATGGCTACACCTTC. Translating gives CSARDPFPGSLGYGYTF.

This clonotype has just a few counts. The chain couples TRBV20-1 to TRBJ2-1; D remains unclear. Trimming left V 3 bases short and J 0 bases short, with 12 bases between. Germline V gene lookup returns CDR1 DFQATT and CDR2 SNEGSKA (reference sequence). CDR3 size: 15 residues. CDR3 in amino acids: CSASSYLTSYNEQFF. DNA of the CDR3: TGCAGTGCTAGTTCCTACTTAACCTCCTACAATGAGCAGTTCTTC.

This clonotype has more than one count but fewer than ten. The rearrangement joins TRBV27 to TRBJ2-1; 9 bases align to TRBD2. The ends lost 2 bases at V and 9 bases at J; junction bases unmatched: 8. This CDR3 spans 15 amino acids. From germline, CDR1 is MNHEY and CDR2 SMNVEV (reference sequence). The CDR3 bases are TGTGCCAGCAGTTTAGCGGCTAGCGGGACGGTTGAGCAGTTCTTC. Residues: CASSLAASGTVEQFF.

J is TRBJ2-2 and V is TRBV4-3, with 13 bases matching TRBD2. Germline trimming cut 0 bases from V and 5 bases from J; bases unmatched to any gene: 3. Germline loops: CDR1 LGHNA, CDR2 YSLEER. This CDR3 has 17 amino acids. Here the CDR3 DNA reads TGCGCCAGCAGCCAAGATGAGACTAGCGGGAGGACCGGGGAGCTGTTTTTT. Protein: CASSQDETSGRTGELFF.

This clonotype was counted between two and nine times. This chain connects TRBV12-3 or TRBV12-4 to TRBJ2-1; 13 bases line up with TRBD2. The trim removed 6 bases at V and 6 bases at J, leaving 17 bases unmatched. CDR3 length: 19 residues. The CDR3 DNA reads TGTGCCAGCAGCACGACTGACTATTCGACTAGCGGGAGGTTCAATGAGCAGTTCTTC. Encoded protein: CASSTTDYSTSGRFNEQFF.

In regard to this clonotype: A junction boundary mismatches the germline segment, possibly from a read error. The V gene is TRBV7-9, the J gene TRBJ2-3, with unresolved D. Per the germline V gene, CDR1 is SEHNR and CDR2 is FQNEAQ (reference sequence). The CDR3 contains 15 residues. In DNA form, the CDR3 reads TGTGCCAGCGGCTTAGTAGTTGGAGACACAGATACGCAGTATTTT. It translates to CASGLVVGDTDTQYF.

Of note for this clonotype: It may be a read error: a sequence one base away is much more abundant. The chain uses TRBV10-3 and TRBJ1-2; 7 bases match TRBD1. Losses at the gene ends were 2 bases for V and 3 bases for J; bases not matched to a gene: 6. The length of the CDR3 is 15 residues. In germline, CDR1 is ENHRY, CDR2 SYGVKD. The CDR3 here is CAISETTGRDYGYTF. CDR3 coding DNA: TGTGCCATCAGTGAGACGACAGGGAGGGACTATGGCTACACCTTC.

This clonotype was recorded many times. This chain links TRBV4-2 with TRBJ1-5, with D maybe TRBD1 (6 bases). Trimming took 1 base from V and 4 from J, leaving 14 bases between them. This CDR3 is 16 amino acids long. Germline V gene sequence: CDR1 LGHNA, CDR2 YNFKEQ. The CDR3 spells CASSQVLGRGNQPQHF. CDR3 DNA sequence: TGTGCCAGCAGCCAAGTCCTCGGAAGGGGGAATCAGCCCCAGCATTTT.

This clonotype was detected many times. V and J are TRBV7-3 and TRBJ2-6; a possible D gene is TRBD2 (5 bases). V was cut by 4 bases and J by 4 bases, with 11 bases left in between. The CDR3 is 15 residues long. Germline-derived CDR1 and CDR2 are SGHTA and FQGTGA. In DNA, the CDR3 is TGTGCCAGCAGCTCCGGACTCTCCGGGGCCAACGTCCTGACTTTC. Translating it yields CASSSGLSGANVLTF.

This clonotype has ten or more counts. The chain couples TRBV29-1 to TRBJ2-1; 10 nucleotides line up with TRBD2. The junction had 4 bases not matched to a gene; V was cut back by 6 bases and J by 8 bases. CDR1 is SQVTM, CDR2 ANQGSEA, per germline. The length of the CDR3 is 12 residues. The CDR3 sequence: CSVGLARDEQFF. DNA for the CDR3: TGCAGCGTGGGACTAGCGCGGGATGAGCAGTTCTTC.

This clonotype was counted ten times or more. This chain links TRBV7-9 with TRBJ2-3; 9 bases line up with TRBD2. V lost 2 bases and J lost 0; bases outside the gene matches: 6. CDR1 is SEHNR and CDR2 is FQNEAQ in the germline V gene (reference sequence). The CDR3 covers 17 residues. For the CDR3, the DNA is TGTGCCAGCAGCTTAACTAGCGGGTCGACTAGCACAGATACGCAGTATTTT. Protein: CASSLTSGSTSTDTQYF.

The rearrangement links TRBV18 to TRBJ2-7; D unresolved. V was shortened by 0 bases and J by 4 bases, with 10 bases between the two germline ends. CDR3 length: 14 amino acids. The germline V gene encodes CDR1 KGHSH and CDR2 LQKENI. The DNA of the CDR3 is TGTGCCAGCTCACCACCTACCGACCTTTACGAGCAGTACTTC. It yields the protein CASSPPTDLYEQYF. Complete variable domain (other parts from reference TRBV18 and TRBJ2-7): NAGVMQNPRHLVRRRGQEARLRCSPMKGHSHVYWYRQLPEEGLKFMVYLQKENIIDESGMPKERFSAEFPKEGPSILRIQQVVRGDSAAYFCASSPPTDLYEQYFGPGTRLTVT.

The table lists this clonotype with many counts. The V gene is TRBV7-3, the J gene TRBJ2-3; tentative D call: TRBD2 (6 bases). Trimming pared 5 bases from V and 2 bases from J, leaving 11 bases between. Per the germline V gene, CDR1 is SGHTA and CDR2 is FQGTGA. The CDR3 runs 14 residues. The CDR3 DNA is TGTGCCAGCAGCCACGCGGGGCCCACAGATACGCAGTATTTT. This encodes CASSHAGPTDTQYF.

This clonotype was found many times. V gene TRBV20-1 combines with J gene TRBJ2-3; 7 bases are a match to TRBD2. This CDR3 region has 14 residues. The junction had 11 bases not matched to a gene; V was cut back by 5 bases and J by 6 bases. Germline V gene data show CDR1 as DFQATT and CDR2 as SNEGSKA (reference sequence). The CDR3 sequence is CSAHVPGGPDTQYF. The CDR3 coding sequence is TGCAGTGCTCACGTGCCGGGAGGCCCCGATACGCAGTATTTT.

This clonotype occurred many times. The chain recombines TRBV20-1 with TRBJ2-1, with 14 bases identical to TRBD2. The CDR3 runs 15 residues. From germline, CDR1 is DFQATT and CDR2 SNEGSKA (reference sequence). J was trimmed by 7 bases and V by 5 bases; bases with no gene match: 7. CDR3 nucleotide sequence: TGCAGTGCTCCTGGGACTAGCGGGAGTTGGAATGAGCAGTTCTTC. The encoded protein is CSAPGTSGSWNEQFF.

This clonotype was observed a handful of times. The chain combines TRBV5-1 with TRBJ2-2, with a weak D call TRBD2 (6 bases). The CDR3 length is 14 residues. V was trimmed by 4 bases and J by 2 bases, leaving 9 bases between them. Germline CDR1 and CDR2: SGHRS and YFSETQ. The CDR3 nucleotides read TGCGCCAGCAGCGCGCGGGAAAACACCGGGGAGCTGTTTTTT. Translation gives CASSARENTGELFF.